The entry below gives a single T cell receptor beta chain sequence along with its context. Germline loops: CDR1 SGHRS, CDR2 YFSETQ. With 0 bases removed from V and 0 bases from J, the gap between germline ends came to 14 bases. This CDR3 comprises 17 residues. As processed by the authors: By means of reference gene primer amplification, nucleated cell counts were estimated. Here immunoSEQ multiplex PCR was the method, and the copy in TCRdb shows in-frame clones only, minus some. V and J calls and clone size are those listed in that table; D and trimming were worked out from the DNA. Among around 300,000 clones, 86% were seen once, and the ten largest hold 2% to 2.5%. This sample was included in a study of blood T cell repertoires in COVID-19. Study-wide context: Collection of acute and convalescent COVID-19 samples took place in the United States, Italy and Spain. T cells, B-cell-depleted T cells, or PBMCs provided the cDNA or gDNA that served as material.

This chain uses TRBV5-1 with TRBJ2-3; D gene uncertain. The receptor was isolated from a woman aged 25-40 years who had recovered from COVID-19. Sequenced input: peripheral blood. CDR3 sequence: CASSLVGGDYSTDTQYF. CDR3 coding DNA: TGCGCCAGCAGCTTGGTCGGCGGAGATTATAGCACAGATACGCAGTATTTT.